The 22 T cell receptor beta chains reported below all come from one sample, sequenced in a study of T cell repertoires in cytomegalovirus infection. These receptors have no known antigen. TCRdb re-called the reads with MiXCR, one entry per CDR3 protein. This sample has about 110,000 distinct CDR3 sequences, with around 29% found just once. The sequenced sample was CD8+ T cells from cultured PBMCs, obtained from culture after CMV antigen stimulation. The source is a human donor in good health (CMV status not recorded). Some clones in this sample may be carry-over from other donors' samples.

This clonotype was counted a single time. The J gene is TRBJ1-2, the V gene TRBV29-1; 8 positions match TRBD1. With V trimmed by 6 bases and J by 3 bases, 6 bases remained unmatched. The CDR3 is made up of 13 amino acids. CDR1 is SQVTM and CDR2 is ANQGSEA in the germline V gene. The CDR3 DNA reads as TGCAGCGTCTTAGACAGGGGCCACTATGGCTACACCTTC. Protein: CSVLDRGHYGYTF. The whole variable domain, remainder taken from reference TRBV29-1 and TRBJ1-2, is SAVISQKPSRDICQRGTSLTIQCQVDSQVTMMFWYRQQPGQSLTLIATANQGSEATYESGFVIDKFPISRPNLTFSTLTVSNMSPEDSSIYLCSVLDRGHYGYTFGSGTRLTVV.

The V gene is TRBV7-9, the J gene TRBJ2-2, with TRBD2 matching 11 bases. V trimming: 4 bases; J trimming: 3 bases; junction bases outside the gene matches: 4. Germline CDR1 SEHNR, CDR2 FQNEAQ (reference sequence). The CDR3 extends over 16 amino acids. The CDR3, as DNA: TGTGCCAGCAGCTCACTAGCGGGGGTTCACACCGGGGAGCTGTTTTTT. It is translated as CASSSLAGVHTGELFF.

The genes are TRBV6-1 and TRBJ1-1; tentative D call: TRBD1 (5 bases). Trimming left V 5 bases short and J 0 bases short, with 10 bases between. This CDR3 has 14 amino acids. CDR1 MNHNS and CDR2 SASEGT come from the germline V gene. The CDR3 loop reads CASSPGRMNTEAFF. The CDR3 nucleotides are TGTGCCAGCAGTCCGGGACGGATGAACACTGAAGCTTTCTTT.

V gene TRBV7-8 combines with J gene TRBJ1-1, with D possibly TRBD1 on 5 matching bases. This CDR3 comprises 14 residues. V lost 3 bases, J lost 1 base, and 9 bases lay in between. The germline CDR1 and CDR2 sequences are SGHVS and FQNEAQ. The CDR3 here is CASSLAQGNTEAFF. In nucleotides, the CDR3 is TGTGCCAGCAGCTTGGCGCAGGGGAACACTGAAGCTTTCTTT.

The table lists this clonotype with a few counts. This chain joins TRBV9 and TRBJ2-7; a weak D match, TRBD1 (6 bases). In germline, CDR1 is SGDLS, CDR2 YYNGEE. The CDR3 totals 11 residues. Trimming took off 4 bases at V and 9 bases at J, with 11 bases between the two ends. The CDR3 coding sequence is TGTGCCAGCAGCAACAAGGGGGTGCAGTACTTC. Its translation: CASSNKGVQYF.

The chain couples TRBV2 to TRBJ1-1; TRBD1 aligns across 12 bases. The germline V gene encodes CDR1 SNHLY and CDR2 FYNNEI. The trim removed 6 bases at V and 1 base at J, leaving 6 bases unmatched. This CDR3 is built from 16 residues. Here the CDR3 reads CASRPGTGGRNTEAFF. The CDR3 nucleotides read TGTGCCAGCAGGCCCGGGACAGGGGGCCGGAACACTGAAGCTTTCTTT.

In this sample, this clonotype turned up a few times. The CDR3 sequence: CASSQALGNQPQHF. Written as DNA, the CDR3 is TGCGCCAGCAGCCAAGCTCTGGGGAATCAGCCCCAGCATTTT. The chain links TRBV4-1 to TRBJ1-5; no clear D. The CDR3 loop spans 14 amino acids. V was cut by 1 base and J by 4 bases, with 8 bases left in between. Germline V gives CDR1 MGHRA, CDR2 YSYEKL.

V and J are TRBV7-4 and TRBJ2-5, with TRBD1 matching 11 bases. V lost 5 bases and J lost 2; bases outside the gene matches: 7. In germline, CDR1 is SGHVT, CDR2 SQSDAQ. This CDR3 has 16 amino acids. CDR3 loop: CASSGRDRGSQETQYF. The CDR3, as DNA: TGTGCCAGCAGCGGAAGGGACAGGGGGTCACAAGAGACCCAGTACTTC.

This clonotype was counted at least ten times. The V gene is TRBV7-6, the J gene TRBJ2-3; 8 nucleotides match TRBD2. V was clipped by 5 bases and J by 2 bases; unmatched bases: 12. CDR1 SGHVS and CDR2 FNYEAQ come from the germline V gene. The CDR3 is 17 residues long. In DNA, the CDR3 is TGTGCCAGCAGCCCCCTGTTGCGGGGGGCCCTCACAGATACGCAGTATTTT. It specifies CASSPLLRGALTDTQYF.

This clonotype was counted only a few times. This chain uses TRBV7-6 with TRBJ1-6; D gene ambiguous. The V end lost 6 bases, the J end lost 5 bases, and 11 bases lay between the germline ends. The CDR3 totals 14 residues. Germline assignment: CDR1 SGHVS and CDR2 FNYEAQ. The CDR3 sequence: CASSPPGHNSPLHF. Written as DNA, the CDR3 is TGTGCCAGCAGTCCGCCGGGCCATAATTCACCCCTCCACTTT.

The chain carries TRBV27 and TRBJ2-1, with D possibly matching TRBD1 (5 bases). The CDR3 loop spans 12 amino acids. The germline gives CDR1 MNHEY, CDR2 SMNVEV (reference sequence). V was shortened by 5 bases and J by 8 bases, with 10 bases between the two germline ends. The CDR3 sequence: CASSRGGHEQFF. In DNA form, the CDR3 reads TGTGCCAGCAGTAGGGGCGGCCATGAGCAGTTCTTC.

The chain uses TRBV2 and TRBJ2-3; 11 nucleotides match TRBD1. Per the germline V gene, CDR1 is SNHLY and CDR2 is FYNNEI. V lost 6 bases to trimming and J lost 11 bases; unmatched junction nucleotides: 13. The CDR3 spans 15 residues. In DNA, the CDR3 is TGTGCCAGCAGCGGGACAGGGGGACAAAGCGATGAGCAGTATTTT. Encoded protein: CASSGTGGQSDEQYF.

This chain joins TRBV20-1 and TRBJ2-5; a possible D gene is TRBD1 (5 bases). This CDR3 comprises 14 residues. CDR1 and CDR2 from the germline V gene are DFQATT and SNEGSKA (reference sequence). V was pared by 3 bases and J by 0 bases, with 11 bases between. CDR3 loop: CSARGLTDQETQYF. The CDR3 DNA is TGCAGTGCTAGGGGATTGACAGACCAAGAGACCCAGTACTTC.

J is TRBJ2-6 and V is TRBV30; D gene uncertain. Germline values: CDR1 GTSNPN, CDR2 SVGIG (reference sequence). Deletions cut 2 bases from V and 0 bases from J, with 5 bases between. CDR3 size: 14 residues. The CDR3 bases are TGTGCCTGGAGTTGGGGCTCTGGGGCCAACGTCCTGACTTTC. Protein: CAWSWGSGANVLTF.

The chain carries TRBV12-3 or TRBV12-4 and TRBJ1-5; a possible D gene is TRBD1 (5 bases). V lost 2 bases and J lost 0, with 8 bases in between. This CDR3 region has 15 residues. The CDR3 DNA reads TGTGCCAGCAGTTTATACACAGGTAGCAATCAGCCCCAGCATTTT. Residues: CASSLYTGSNQPQHF.

The rearrangement uses TRBV29-1 and TRBJ2-7; D is possibly TRBD1 (6 bases). This CDR3 has 13 amino acids. Germline V lookup: CDR1 SQVTM, CDR2 ANQGSEA. The V gene lost 6 bases and the J gene lost 0 bases, with 12 bases spanning the gap. The CDR3: CSVETGNSYEQYF. In DNA, the CDR3 is TGCAGCGTAGAGACAGGCAACTCCTACGAGCAGTACTTC.

CDR3 DNA sequence: TGTGCCAGCAGCCTGACAGGGGGCTATGAAAAACTGTTTTTT. Its translation is CASSLTGGYEKLFF. The chain has TRBV12-3 or TRBV12-4 and TRBJ1-4, with 10 bases aligning to TRBD1. The ends lost 6 bases at V and 6 bases at J; junction bases unmatched: 4. This CDR3 is 14 amino acids long.

J is TRBJ2-3 and V is TRBV27; D possibly matches TRBD1 or TRBD2 (5 bases each). The CDR3 has 16 amino acids. Trimming left V 5 bases short and J 0 bases short, with 15 bases between. Germline V gene lookup returns CDR1 MNHEY and CDR2 SMNVEV (reference sequence). The CDR3 nucleotides are TGTGCCAGCAGTAGGGGCCGGACGGGGAGCACAGATACGCAGTATTTT. Amino acids: CASSRGRTGSTDTQYF.

This clonotype was seen only a few times. The chain employs TRBV4-1 and TRBJ2-7, with 7 bases identical to TRBD2. V dropped 0 bases and J dropped 6; count of bases not matched to a gene: 2. This CDR3 comprises 13 residues. Germline V CDR1 and CDR2: MGHRA, YSYEKL. In nucleotides, the CDR3 is TGCGCCAGCAGCCAAGAGGGGGGGACCGAGCAGTACTTC. This sequence encodes CASSQEGGTEQYF.

The chain is built from TRBV20-1 and TRBJ2-7; 15 bases align to TRBD2. The CDR3 spans 19 residues. Germline CDR1 reads DFQATT; CDR2 reads SNEGSKA (reference sequence). After removal of 3 bases from V and 0 bases from J, the junction contained 12 bases not matched to a gene. The CDR3 nucleotides are TGCAGTGCTAGGGCTCTCTCGGGGACTAGCGGGGGGCTCTCCTACGAGCAGTACTTC. Amino acid sequence: CSARALSGTSGGLSYEQYF.

The count of this clonotype is one. This chain connects TRBV19 to TRBJ1-1; 7 bases are a match to TRBD1. Germline V gene sequence: CDR1 LNHDA, CDR2 SQIVND (reference sequence). This CDR3 contains 16 residues. After removal of 5 bases from V and 2 bases from J, the junction contained 11 bases not matched to a gene. The CDR3 region is CASSDRDFGGNTEAFF. CDR3 bases: TGTGCCAGTAGTGACAGGGATTTTGGTGGTAACACTGAAGCTTTCTTT. Supplemented by reference TRBV19 and TRBJ1-1, the full variable domain reads DGGITQSPKYLFRKEGQNVTLSCEQNLNHDAMYWYRQDPGQGLRLIYYSQIVNDFQKGDIAEGYSVSREKKESFPLTVTSAQKNPTAFYLCASSDRDFGGNTEAFFGQGTRLTVV.

In this sample, this clonotype turned up many times. This chain links TRBV7-2 with TRBJ1-3, with D unresolved. This CDR3 region has 14 residues. The ends were cut back, 1 base at V and 3 bases at J, with 7 bases in the middle. The germline CDR1 and CDR2 sequences are SGHTA and FQGNSA. The CDR3 bases are TGTGCCAGCAGCTTAGATCCGGTTGGAAACACCATATATTTT. It specifies CASSLDPVGNTIYF.